These T cell receptor beta chains were read from a single sample in a study of T cell responses to AZD1222 COVID-19 vaccine. Sequencing was performed with immunoSEQ multiplex PCR; in TCRdb, only in-frame clones are kept and a portion is missing. This table has 130,000 or so clones, 90% to 95% appearing once. Sequencing was performed on peripheral blood, taken on day 0 of MenACWY control vaccination. The source of these receptors is an adult in good health. The CDR3 runs from the conserved cysteine through the conserved F or W. The D gene is left open where the match is weak. Not all rows give a size; the values are once, few, many and, for expanded clones, a class.

j_call d_call v_call clone_size cdr3_nt cdr3_aa
TRBJ2-5 TRBD1 TRBV19 NA TGTGCCAGTAGTACCCCCGGGACAGAAGAGACCCAGTACTTC CASSTPGTEETQYF
TRBJ2-3 TRBD2 TRBV7-8 NA TGTGCCAGCAGCTTATTCGGGAGGACAGATACGCAGTATTTT CASSLFGRTDTQYF
TRBJ1-5 NA TRBV19 NA TGTGCCAGTAGTATCTTAGGGCCCAATAGCAATCAGCCCCAGCATTTT CASSILGPNSNQPQHF
TRBJ2-1 TRBD2 TRBV7-9 NA TGTGCCAGCAGCTCCATAGCGGGGCCCTACAATGAGCAGTTCTTC CASSSIAGPYNEQFF
TRBJ2-1 NA TRBV6-6 NA TGTGCCAGCAGCCCCCCAGGGACTTACTACAATGAGCAGTTCTTC CASSPPGTYYNEQFF
TRBJ1-1 TRBD1 TRBV28 NA TGTGCCAGCAGTGTTAGGACAGGGGGCCCGGGGGCTGAAGCTTTCTTT CASSVRTGGPGAEAFF
TRBJ1-5 TRBD1 TRBV4-2 NA TGTGCCAGCAGCATTCTGGACAGGGGAGGACAGCCCCAGCATTTT CASSILDRGGQPQHF
TRBJ1-5 NA TRBV4-1 NA TGCGCCAGCAGCCGAACGTCGGGGGAGTGGCAGCCCCAGCATTTT CASSRTSGEWQPQHF
TRBJ1-6 NA TRBV21-1 NA TGTGCCAGCAGCCCCCGGGACAGAGAATGGACCTCCTATAATTCACCCCTCCACTTT CASSPRDREWTSYNSPLHF
TRBJ2-7 NA TRBV5-1 NA TGCGCCAGCAGCGTTTCTGGGTTGGACTACGAGCAGTACTTC CASSVSGLDYEQYF
TRBJ1-1 NA TRBV12-3/TRBV12-4 NA TGTGCCAGCAGTTTAAAGGGAAACACTGAAGCTTTCTTT CASSLKGNTEAFF
TRBJ1-3 NA TRBV7-9 NA TGTGCCAGCAGAGGAGGGTTTGGAAACACCATATATTTT CASRGGFGNTIYF
TRBJ1-4 TRBD1 TRBV30 NA TGTGCCTGGAGTGTCCCCGAGGGGGCGGAAAAACTGTTTTTT CAWSVPEGAEKLFF
TRBJ1-4 TRBD1 TRBV15 NA TGTGCCACCAGCAGAGGAACAGGGGGCGATGAAAAACTGTTTTTT CATSRGTGGDEKLFF
TRBJ2-7 NA TRBV30 few TGTGCCTTGTTTGGGAAGTCCTCCTACGAGCAGTACTTC CALFGKSSYEQYF
TRBJ1-2 TRBD1 TRBV6-1 NA TGTGCCAGCAGTGAGGACAGGAACTATGGCTACACCTTC CASSEDRNYGYTF
TRBJ1-6 NA TRBV2 NA TGTGCCAGCAGTGAAGTCTTTCTTAATTCACCCCTCCACTTT CASSEVFLNSPLHF
TRBJ1-5 NA TRBV7-2 few TGTGCCAGCAGCTTAGATGGGGGACCGTATAGCAATCAGCCCCAGCATTTT CASSLDGGPYSNQPQHF
TRBJ1-2 TRBD1 TRBV7-9 NA TGTGCCAGCAGCCGACAGGGTTATGTTAACTATGGCTACACCTTC CASSRQGYVNYGYTF
TRBJ1-1 NA TRBV24-1 NA TGTGCCACCAGCTACACGGGGAGTACTGAAGCTTTCTTT CATSYTGSTEAFF
TRBJ2-3 TRBD2 TRBV7-9 NA TGTGCCAGCAGCTCCGGGAGGATCTTGACGCAGTATTTT CASSSGRILTQYF
TRBJ1-1 NA TRBV18 NA TGTGCCAGCTCACCCAGGGAGAGCACTGAAGCTTTCTTT CASSPRESTEAFF
TRBJ1-6 TRBD1 TRBV9 NA TGTGCCAGCAGCGCACGGGACAGCAAGAACTCACCCCTCCACTTT CASSARDSKNSPLHF
TRBJ2-4 TRBD1 TRBV7-9 once TGTGCCAGCAGCTCCGGACAGGGTCGAGACTTC CASSSGQGRDF
TRBJ2-1 NA TRBV9 NA TGTGCCAGCAGCGTTCACCTCGACGGACGGAGTGAGCAGTTCTTC CASSVHLDGRSEQFF
TRBJ2-7 NA TRBV6-5 NA TGTGCCAGCAGTTCGACTTGGGACTCTTCCTACGAGCAGTACTTC CASSSTWDSSYEQYF
TRBJ2-1 NA TRBV19 NA TGTGCCAGTAGTATGTCGAGGATCCCAGGGGATGAGCAGTTCTTC CASSMSRIPGDEQFF